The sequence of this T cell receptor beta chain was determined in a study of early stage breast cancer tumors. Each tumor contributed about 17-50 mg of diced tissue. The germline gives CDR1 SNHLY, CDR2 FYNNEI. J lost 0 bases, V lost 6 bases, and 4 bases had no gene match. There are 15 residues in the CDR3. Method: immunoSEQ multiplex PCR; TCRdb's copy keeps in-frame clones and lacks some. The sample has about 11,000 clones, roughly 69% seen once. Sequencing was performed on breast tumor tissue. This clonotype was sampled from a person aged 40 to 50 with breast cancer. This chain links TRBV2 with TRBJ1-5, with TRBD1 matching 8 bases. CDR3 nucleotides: TGTGCCAGCAGCGGACAGGGTAATAGCAATCAGCCCCAGCATTTT. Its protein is CASSGQGNSNQPQHF.